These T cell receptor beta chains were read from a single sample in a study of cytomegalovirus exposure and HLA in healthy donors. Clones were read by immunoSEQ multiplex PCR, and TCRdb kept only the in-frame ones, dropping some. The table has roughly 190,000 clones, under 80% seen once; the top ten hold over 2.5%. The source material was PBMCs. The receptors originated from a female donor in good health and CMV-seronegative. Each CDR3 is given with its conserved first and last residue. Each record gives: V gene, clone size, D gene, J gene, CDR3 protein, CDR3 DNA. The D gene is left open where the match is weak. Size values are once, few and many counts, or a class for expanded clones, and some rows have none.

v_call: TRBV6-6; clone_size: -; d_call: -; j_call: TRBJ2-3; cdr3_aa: CASSPQGGFSTDTQYF; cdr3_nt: TGTGCCAGCAGCCCCCAGGGAGGATTTAGCACAGATACGCAGTATTTT
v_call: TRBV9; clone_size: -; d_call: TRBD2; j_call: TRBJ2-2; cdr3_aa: CASSPPGLAGGTNTGELFF; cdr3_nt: TGTGCCAGCAGCCCTCCGGGACTAGCGGGAGGAACGAACACCGGGGAGCTGTTTTTT
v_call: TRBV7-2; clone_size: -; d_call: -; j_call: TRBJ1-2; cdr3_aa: CASSLQENYGYTF; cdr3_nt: TGTGCCAGCAGCCTACAGGAGAATTATGGCTACACCTTC
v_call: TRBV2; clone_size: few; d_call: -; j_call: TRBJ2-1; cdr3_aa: CASSDSRGNEQFF; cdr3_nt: TGTGCCAGCAGTGATTCGCGGGGTAACGAGCAGTTCTTC
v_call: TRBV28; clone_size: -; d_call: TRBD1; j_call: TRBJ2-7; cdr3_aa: CASPLGQYYEQYF; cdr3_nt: TGTGCCAGCCCCCTGGGACAGTACTACGAGCAGTACTTC
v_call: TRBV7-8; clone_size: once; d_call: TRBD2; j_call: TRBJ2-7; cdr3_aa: CASATSGGAPPGDEQYF; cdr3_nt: TGTGCCAGCGCGACTAGCGGGGGGGCACCCCCCGGGGACGAGCAGTACTTC
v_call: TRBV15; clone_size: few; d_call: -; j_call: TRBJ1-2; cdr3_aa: CATSRDTGTDGYTF; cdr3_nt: TGTGCCACCAGCAGAGATACAGGGACGGATGGCTACACCTTC
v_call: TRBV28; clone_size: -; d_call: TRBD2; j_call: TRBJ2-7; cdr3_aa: CASTLLSGGSGEQYF; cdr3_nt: TGTGCCAGCACTCTTCTTAGCGGGGGGTCTGGCGAGCAGTACTTC
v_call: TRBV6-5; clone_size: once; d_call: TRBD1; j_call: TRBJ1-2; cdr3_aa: CASSRTGGDYGYTF; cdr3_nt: TGTGCCAGCAGTAGGACAGGGGGGGACTATGGCTACACCTTC
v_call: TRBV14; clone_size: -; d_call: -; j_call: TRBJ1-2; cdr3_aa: CASSQDWAGIGGYTF; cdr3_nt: TGTGCCAGCAGCCAAGATTGGGCAGGGATCGGTGGCTACACCTTC
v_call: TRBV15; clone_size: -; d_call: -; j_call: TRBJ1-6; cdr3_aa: CATSRDGGGDSPLHF; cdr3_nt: TGTGCCACCAGCAGAGACGGGGGGGGCGATTCACCCCTCCACTTT
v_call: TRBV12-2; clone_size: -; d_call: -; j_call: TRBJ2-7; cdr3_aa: CASRPEDRGFYEQYF; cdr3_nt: TGTGCAAGTCGCCCAGAGGACAGGGGCTTCTACGAGCAGTACTTC
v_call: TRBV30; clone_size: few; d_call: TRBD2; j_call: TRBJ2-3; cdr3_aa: CAWSVLSGLAGGPATQYF; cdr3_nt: TGTGCCTGGAGTGTACTCTCCGGACTAGCGGGGGGGCCTGCTACGCAGTATTTT
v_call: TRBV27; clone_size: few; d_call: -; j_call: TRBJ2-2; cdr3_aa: CASTQTGELFF; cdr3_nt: TGTGCCAGCACTCAGACCGGGGAGCTGTTTTTT
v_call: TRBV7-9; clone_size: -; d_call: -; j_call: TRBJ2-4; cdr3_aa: CAGEGGAKNIQYF; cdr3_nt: TGTGCCGGAGAGGGGGGGGCCAAAAACATTCAGTACTTC
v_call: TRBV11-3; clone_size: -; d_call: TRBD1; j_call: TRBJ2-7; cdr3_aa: CASSPGTGPSYEQYF; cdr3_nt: TGTGCCAGCAGCCCTGGGACAGGACCATCCTACGAGCAGTACTTC
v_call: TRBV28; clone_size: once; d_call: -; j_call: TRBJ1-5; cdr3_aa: CASTTPRGPNQPQHF; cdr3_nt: TGTGCCAGCACCACCCCCCGGGGTCCAAATCAGCCCCAGCATTTT
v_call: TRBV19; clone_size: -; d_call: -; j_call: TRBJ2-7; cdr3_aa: CASRSGQAVYEQYF; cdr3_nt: TGTGCCAGTAGATCAGGGCAGGCGGTCTACGAGCAGTACTTC
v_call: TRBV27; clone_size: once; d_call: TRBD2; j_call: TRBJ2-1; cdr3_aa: CASSSRLAGGPYNEQFF; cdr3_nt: TGTGCCAGCAGTTCCCGACTAGCGGGAGGACCTTACAATGAGCAGTTCTTC
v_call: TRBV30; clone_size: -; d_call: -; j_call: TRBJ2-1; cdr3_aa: CAWSSGTGVDEQFF; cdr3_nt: TGTGCCTGGAGTTCGGGGACTGGCGTCGATGAGCAGTTCTTC
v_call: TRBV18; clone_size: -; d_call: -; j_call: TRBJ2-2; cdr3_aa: CASSPTGNTGELFF; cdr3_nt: TGTGCCAGCTCACCAACAGGAAACACCGGGGAGCTGTTTTTT
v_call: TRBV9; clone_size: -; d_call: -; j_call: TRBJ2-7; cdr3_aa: CASSVAGRGYEQYF; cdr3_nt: TGTGCCAGCAGCGTAGCTGGCAGGGGATACGAGCAGTACTTC
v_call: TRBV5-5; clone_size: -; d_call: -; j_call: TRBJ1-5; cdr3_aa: CASSTNTSPSNQPQHF; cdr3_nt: TGTGCCAGCAGCACTAATACAAGTCCCTCCAATCAGCCCCAGCATTTT
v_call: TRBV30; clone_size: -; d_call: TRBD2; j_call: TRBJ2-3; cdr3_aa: CAWSNARGGPQDTQYF; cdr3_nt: TGTGCCTGGAGTAACGCCCGCGGGGGGCCCCAAGATACGCAGTATTTT
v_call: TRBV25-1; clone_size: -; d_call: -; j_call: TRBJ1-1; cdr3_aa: CASSDRLNTEAFF; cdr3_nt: TGTGCCAGCAGTGACAGGCTGAACACTGAAGCTTTCTTT
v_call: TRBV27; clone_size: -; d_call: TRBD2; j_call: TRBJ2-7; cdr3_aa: CASKPGLAGVGPFYEQYF; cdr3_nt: TGTGCCAGCAAACCGGGACTAGCGGGAGTGGGGCCCTTCTACGAGCAGTACTTC
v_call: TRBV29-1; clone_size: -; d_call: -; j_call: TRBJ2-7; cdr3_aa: CSVEVGQGVGEQYF; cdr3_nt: TGCAGCGTTGAAGTAGGTCAGGGCGTGGGCGAGCAGTACTTC
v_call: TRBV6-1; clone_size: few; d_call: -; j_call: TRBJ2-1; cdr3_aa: CANPGQRSYNEQFF; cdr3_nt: TGTGCCAACCCGGGACAACGCTCCTACAACGAGCAGTTCTTC
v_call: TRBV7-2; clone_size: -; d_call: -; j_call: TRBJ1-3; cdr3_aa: CASSSDSSGNTIYF; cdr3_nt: TGTGCCAGCAGCTCCGACAGCTCTGGAAACACCATATATTTT
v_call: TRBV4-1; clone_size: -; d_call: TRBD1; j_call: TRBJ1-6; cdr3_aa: CASSQKGPVDRDFYNSPLHF; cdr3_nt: TGCGCCAGCAGCCAAAAAGGGCCCGTGGACAGGGACTTCTATAATTCACCCCTCCACTTT
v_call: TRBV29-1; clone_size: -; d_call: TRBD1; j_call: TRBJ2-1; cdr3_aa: CSVDTGVSYNEQFF; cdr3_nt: TGCAGCGTTGATACAGGGGTAAGCTACAATGAGCAGTTCTTC
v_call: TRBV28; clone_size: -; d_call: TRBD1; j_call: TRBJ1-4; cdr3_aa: CASSLRTGVGEKLFF; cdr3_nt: TGTGCCAGCAGCTTGAGGACAGGGGTAGGTGAAAAACTGTTTTTT
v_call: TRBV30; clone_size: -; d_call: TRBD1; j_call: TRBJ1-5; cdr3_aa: CAWSPGGPHQPQHF; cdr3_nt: TGTGCCTGGAGTCCAGGGGGCCCGCATCAGCCCCAGCATTTT
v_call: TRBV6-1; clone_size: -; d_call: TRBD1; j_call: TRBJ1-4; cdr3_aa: CASSPQGGEKLFF; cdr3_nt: TGTGCCAGCAGCCCCCAGGGGGGTGAAAAACTGTTTTTT
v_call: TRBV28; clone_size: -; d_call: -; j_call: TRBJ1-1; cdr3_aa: CASTLQGRDTEAFF; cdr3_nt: TGTGCCAGCACTCTCCAGGGGCGGGACACTGAAGCTTTCTTT
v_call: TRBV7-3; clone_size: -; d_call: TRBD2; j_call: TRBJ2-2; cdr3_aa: CASSPPGLAGGPGELFF; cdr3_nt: TGTGCCAGCAGCCCGCCCGGACTAGCGGGAGGGCCCGGGGAGCTGTTTTTT
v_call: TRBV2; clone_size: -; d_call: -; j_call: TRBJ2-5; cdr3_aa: CASSREETQYF; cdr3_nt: TGTGCCAGCAGTCGGGAAGAGACCCAGTACTTC
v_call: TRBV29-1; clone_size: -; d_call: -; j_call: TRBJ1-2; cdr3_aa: CSVEVGSEYGYTF; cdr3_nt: TGCAGCGTTGAAGTGGGCTCAGAATATGGCTACACCTTC
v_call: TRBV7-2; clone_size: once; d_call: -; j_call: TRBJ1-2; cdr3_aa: CASSLARSFGYTF; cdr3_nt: TGTGCCAGCAGCTTAGCGAGGTCGTTTGGCTACACCTTC
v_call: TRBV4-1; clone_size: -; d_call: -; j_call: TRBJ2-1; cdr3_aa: CASSQEGRAYNEQFF; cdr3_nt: TGCGCCAGCAGCCAAGAAGGGCGGGCCTACAATGAGCAGTTCTTC
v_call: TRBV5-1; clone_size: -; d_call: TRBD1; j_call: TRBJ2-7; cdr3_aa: CASSLGWDREVAYEQYF; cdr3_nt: TGCGCCAGCAGCTTGGGGTGGGACAGGGAGGTAGCCTACGAGCAGTACTTC
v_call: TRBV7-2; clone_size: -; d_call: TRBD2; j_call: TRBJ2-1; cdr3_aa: CASSRTSGGNEQFF; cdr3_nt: TGTGCCAGCAGCCGGACTAGCGGGGGTAATGAGCAGTTCTTC
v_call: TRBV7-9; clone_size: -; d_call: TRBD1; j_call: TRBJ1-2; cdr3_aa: CASSLSGDRGGYGYTF; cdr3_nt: TGTGCCAGCAGCTTATCCGGTGACAGGGGTGGCTATGGCTACACCTTC
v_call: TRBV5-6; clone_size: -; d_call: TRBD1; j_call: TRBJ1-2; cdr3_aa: CASSRAGGFNYGYTF; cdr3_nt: TGTGCCAGCAGTCGGGCAGGGGGATTTAACTATGGCTACACCTTC
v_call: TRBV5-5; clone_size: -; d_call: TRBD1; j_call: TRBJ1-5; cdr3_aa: CASSPTMLTGGSNQPQHF; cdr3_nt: TGTGCCAGCAGCCCGACTATGCTGACAGGGGGGAGCAATCAGCCCCAGCATTTT
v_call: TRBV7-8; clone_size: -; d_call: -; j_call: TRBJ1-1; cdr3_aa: CASSLRTGTEAFF; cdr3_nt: TGTGCCAGCAGCTTACGGACGGGGACTGAAGCTTTCTTT
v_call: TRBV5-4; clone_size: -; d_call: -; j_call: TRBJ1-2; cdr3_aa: CASSPAGNYGYTF; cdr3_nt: TGTGCCAGCAGCCCTGCAGGGAACTATGGCTACACCTTC
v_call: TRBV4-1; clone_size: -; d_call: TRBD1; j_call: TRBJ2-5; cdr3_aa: CASSQDGAGGETQYF; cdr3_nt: TGCGCCAGCAGCCAAGATGGGGCAGGGGGAGAGACCCAGTACTTC
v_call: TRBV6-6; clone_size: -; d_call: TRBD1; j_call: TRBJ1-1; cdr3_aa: CASSRRDRATEAFF; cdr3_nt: TGTGCCAGCAGCCGCCGGGACAGGGCCACTGAAGCTTTCTTT
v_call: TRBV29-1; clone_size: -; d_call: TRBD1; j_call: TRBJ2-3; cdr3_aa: CSARTGGAPDTQYF; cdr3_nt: TGCAGCGCCAGGACAGGGGGGGCCCCAGATACGCAGTATTTT